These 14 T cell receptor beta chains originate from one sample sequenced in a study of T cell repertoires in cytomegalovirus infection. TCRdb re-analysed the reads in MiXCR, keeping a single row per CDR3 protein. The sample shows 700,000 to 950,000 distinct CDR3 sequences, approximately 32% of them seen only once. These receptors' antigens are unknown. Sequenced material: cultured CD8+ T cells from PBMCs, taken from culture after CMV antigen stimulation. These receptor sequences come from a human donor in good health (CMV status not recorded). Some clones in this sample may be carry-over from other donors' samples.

CDR3 loop: CASSLPGMDTGELFF. The DNA for the CDR3 is TGTGCCAGCAGCTTACCAGGGATGGACACCGGGGAGCTGTTTTTT. V usage is TRBV7-6 and J usage is TRBJ2-2, with D maybe TRBD1 (5 bases). The ends were cut back, 2 bases at V and 3 bases at J, with 10 bases in the middle. The CDR3 is made up of 15 amino acids. CDR1 and CDR2 from the germline V gene are SGHVS and FNYEAQ.

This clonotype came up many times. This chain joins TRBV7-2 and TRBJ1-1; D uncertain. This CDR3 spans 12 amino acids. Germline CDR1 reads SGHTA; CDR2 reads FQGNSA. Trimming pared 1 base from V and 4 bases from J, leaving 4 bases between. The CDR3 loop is CASSLGPTEAFF. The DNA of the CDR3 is TGTGCCAGCAGCTTAGGTCCCACTGAAGCTTTCTTT. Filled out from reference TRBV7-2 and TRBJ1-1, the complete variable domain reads GAGVSQSPSNKVTEKGKDVELRCDPISGHTALYWYRQSLGQGLEFLIYFQGNSAPDKSGLPSDRFSAERTGGSVSTLTIQRTQQEDSAVYLCASSLGPTEAFFGQGTRLTVV.

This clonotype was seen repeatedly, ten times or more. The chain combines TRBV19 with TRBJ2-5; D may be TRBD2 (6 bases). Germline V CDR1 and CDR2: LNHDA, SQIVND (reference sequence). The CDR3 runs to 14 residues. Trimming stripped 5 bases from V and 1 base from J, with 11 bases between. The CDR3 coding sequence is TGTGCCAGTAGTGGGGGACTGATCCAAGAGACCCAGTACTTC. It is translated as CASSGGLIQETQYF.

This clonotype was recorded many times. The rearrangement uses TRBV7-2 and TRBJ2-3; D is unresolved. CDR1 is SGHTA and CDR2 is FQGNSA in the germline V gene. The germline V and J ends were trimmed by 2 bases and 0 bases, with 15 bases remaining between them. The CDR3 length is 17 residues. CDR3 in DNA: TGTGCCAGCAGCTTAATCGTCTCCGTCTTTAGCACAGATACGCAGTATTTT. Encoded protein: CASSLIVSVFSTDTQYF. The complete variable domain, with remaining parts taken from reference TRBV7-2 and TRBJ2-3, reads GAGVSQSPSNKVTEKGKDVELRCDPISGHTALYWYRQSLGQGLEFLIYFQGNSAPDKSGLPSDRFSAERTGGSVSTLTIQRTQQEDSAVYLCASSLIVSVFSTDTQYFGPGTRLTVL.

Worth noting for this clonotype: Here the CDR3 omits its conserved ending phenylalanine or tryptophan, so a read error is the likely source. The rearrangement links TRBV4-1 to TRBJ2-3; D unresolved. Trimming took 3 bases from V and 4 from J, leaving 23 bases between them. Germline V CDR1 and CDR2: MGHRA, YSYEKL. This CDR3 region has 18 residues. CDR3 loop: CASSQIPGQEHIPDTQYS. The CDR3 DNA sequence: TGCGCCAGCAGCCAGATCCCTGGCCAGGAGCATATCCCAGATACGCAGTATTCT.

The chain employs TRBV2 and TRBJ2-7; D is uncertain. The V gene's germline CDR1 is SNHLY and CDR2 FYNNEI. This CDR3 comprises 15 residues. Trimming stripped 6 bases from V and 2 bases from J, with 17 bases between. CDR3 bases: TGTGCCAGCAGGACACAGATAGGGTCAGCCTACGAGCAGTACTTC. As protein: CASRTQIGSAYEQYF. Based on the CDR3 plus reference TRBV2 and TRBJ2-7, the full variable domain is EPEVTQTPSHQVTQMGQEVILRCVPISNHLYFYWYRQILGQKVEFLVSFYNNEISEKSEIFDDQFSVERPDGSNFTLKIRSTKLEDSAMYFCASRTQIGSAYEQYFGPGTRLTVT.

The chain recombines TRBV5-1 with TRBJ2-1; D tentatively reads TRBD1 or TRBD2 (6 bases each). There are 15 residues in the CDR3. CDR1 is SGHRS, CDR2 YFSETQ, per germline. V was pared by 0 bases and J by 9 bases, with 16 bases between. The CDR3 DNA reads TGCGCCAGCAGCTTGGCCCAAACCGGGGGCGGTGAGCAGTTCTTC. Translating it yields CASSLAQTGGGEQFF.

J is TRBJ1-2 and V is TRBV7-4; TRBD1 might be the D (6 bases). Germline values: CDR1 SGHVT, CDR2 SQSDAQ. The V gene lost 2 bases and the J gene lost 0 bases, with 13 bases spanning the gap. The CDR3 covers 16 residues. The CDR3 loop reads CASSLIMDSANYGYTF. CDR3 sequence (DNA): TGTGCCAGCAGCTTAATAATGGACAGTGCTAACTATGGCTACACCTTC.

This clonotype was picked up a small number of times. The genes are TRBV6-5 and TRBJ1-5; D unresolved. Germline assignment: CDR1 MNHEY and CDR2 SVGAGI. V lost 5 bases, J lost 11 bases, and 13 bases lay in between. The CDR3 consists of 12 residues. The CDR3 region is CASSPLPGAQHF. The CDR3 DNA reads TGTGCCAGCAGTCCCCTCCCCGGAGCCCAGCATTTT.

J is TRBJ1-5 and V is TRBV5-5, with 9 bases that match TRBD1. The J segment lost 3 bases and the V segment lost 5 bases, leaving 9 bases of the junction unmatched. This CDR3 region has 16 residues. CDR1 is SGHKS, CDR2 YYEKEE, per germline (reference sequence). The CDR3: CASSLRQGVNNQPQHF. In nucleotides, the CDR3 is TGTGCCAGCAGTTTACGACAGGGGGTGAACAATCAGCCCCAGCATTTT.

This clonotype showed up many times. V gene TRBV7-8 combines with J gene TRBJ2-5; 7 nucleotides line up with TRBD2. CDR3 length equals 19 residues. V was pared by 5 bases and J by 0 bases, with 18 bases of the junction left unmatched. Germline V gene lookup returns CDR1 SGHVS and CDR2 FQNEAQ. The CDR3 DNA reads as TGTGCCAGCAGCCCCCACAGGCTAGCGGTAGTCAGTAACCAAGAGACCCAGTACTTC. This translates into CASSPHRLAVVSNQETQYF.

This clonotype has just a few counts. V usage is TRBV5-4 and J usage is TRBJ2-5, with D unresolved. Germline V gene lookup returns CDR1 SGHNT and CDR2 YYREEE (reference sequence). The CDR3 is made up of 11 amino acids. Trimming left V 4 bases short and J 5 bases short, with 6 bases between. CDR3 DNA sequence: TGTGCCAGCAGCGTCACGGAGACCCAGTACTTC. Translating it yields CASSVTETQYF.

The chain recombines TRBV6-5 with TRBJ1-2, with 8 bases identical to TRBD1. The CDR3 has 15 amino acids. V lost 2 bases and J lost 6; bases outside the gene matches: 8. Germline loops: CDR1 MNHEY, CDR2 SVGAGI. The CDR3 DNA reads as TGTGCCAGCAGTTACCTCGGGGGACAGGATGATGGCTACACCTTC. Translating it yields CASSYLGGQDDGYTF.

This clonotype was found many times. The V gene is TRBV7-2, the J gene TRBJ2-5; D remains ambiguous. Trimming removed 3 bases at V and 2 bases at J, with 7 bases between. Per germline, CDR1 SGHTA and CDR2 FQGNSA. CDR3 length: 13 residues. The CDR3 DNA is TGTGCCAGCAGCTTGAACTTGCAAGAGACCCAGTACTTC. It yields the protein CASSLNLQETQYF.